Each of the 15 T cell receptor beta chains below was sequenced from the same sample in a study. TCRdb reprocessed the 5' RACE reads with MiXCR, giving one entry per CDR3 protein. The data hold 35,000 to 50,000 distinct CDR3 sequences, with 20% to 25% observed a single time. Tregs were sorted as CD4+CD25+CD127-/low cells. Sample: Tregs sorted from blood. The receptor set was obtained from a female donor with breast cancer.

This clonotype came up a few times. This chain joins TRBV12-3 or TRBV12-4 and TRBJ2-1; 13 bases agree with TRBD2. V was pared by 2 bases and J by 3 bases, with 10 bases of the junction left unmatched. The CDR3 loop spans 19 amino acids. CDR3 loop: CASSLMRTSGSSGYNEQFF. CDR3 coding DNA: TGTGCCAGCAGTTTAATGAGGACTAGCGGGAGTTCGGGCTACAATGAGCAGTTCTTC.

This chain connects TRBV7-2 to TRBJ1-5; TRBD1 matches at 8 bases. Looked up from germline, CDR1 is SGHTA and CDR2 is FQGNSA. V was clipped by 3 bases and J by 1 base; unmatched bases: 5. The CDR3 is 16 amino acids. The CDR3 DNA reads TGTGCCAGCAGCTTCAGTCAGGGGGCGAGCAATCAGCCCCAGCATTTT. Its protein is CASSFSQGASNQPQHF.

This CDR3 reads CASSLEQGGPNEQFF. The CDR3 coding sequence is TGTGCCAGCAGCCTCGAGCAGGGTGGGCCGAATGAGCAGTTCTTC. The rearrangement joins TRBV6-1 to TRBJ2-1; TRBD1 is a possible D gene (5 bases). Between the trimmed V and J ends, which lost 6 bases and 7 bases, there was a span of 19 bases. CDR1 is MNHNS and CDR2 is SASEGT in the germline V gene. This CDR3 comprises 15 residues.

This clonotype came up many times. V is TRBV28 and J is TRBJ2-1; 8 bases line up with TRBD1. The germline V gene encodes CDR1 MDHEN and CDR2 SYDVKM. The CDR3 consists of 13 residues. Germline trimming cut 7 bases from V and 8 bases from J; bases unmatched to any gene: 7. CDR3 sequence (DNA): TGTGCCAGCAAAACAGGGGGGCTTTATGAGCAGTTCTTC. Translating it yields CASKTGGLYEQFF.

A single count supports this clonotype. Possible read error: a much larger clone is one base away. V usage is TRBV6-5 and J usage is TRBJ2-3, with D maybe TRBD1 (6 bases). There are 15 residues in the CDR3. Germline CDR1 and CDR2: MNHEY and SVGAGI. Between the trimmed V and J ends, which lost 2 bases and 1 base, there was a span of 10 bases. The CDR3: CASSYDRTGTDTQYF. As DNA, the CDR3 is TGTGCCAGCAGTTACGACAGGACAGGCACAGATACGCAGTATTTT.

For this clonotype: A much larger clonotype is one base distant, so this may be a read error. A read error is likely, as this CDR3 ends without the conserved phenylalanine or tryptophan. The chain combines TRBV7-9 with TRBJ2-5; TRBD1 agrees at 8 bases. V was pared by 5 bases and J by 3 bases, with 5 bases of the junction left unmatched. The CDR3 is 14 amino acids. CDR1 and CDR2 from the germline V gene are SEHNR and FQNEAQ (reference sequence). CDR3 nucleotide sequence: TGTGCCAGCAGCGTGACAGGGGCCGAAGAGACCCAGTACTCC. It encodes CASSVTGAEETQYS.

This clonotype was recorded many times. The chain recombines TRBV3-1 with TRBJ2-7; the match to TRBD1 covers 9 bases. With 3 bases clipped from V and 3 bases from J, the junction kept 9 bases outside the gene matches. This CDR3 comprises 16 residues. Germline-derived CDR1 and CDR2 are LGHDT and YNNKEL (reference sequence). The CDR3 coding sequence is TGTGCCAGCAGCCAGACGGGACAGGGAAATCACTACGAGCAGTACTTC. The encoded protein is CASSQTGQGNHYEQYF.

This clonotype is medium-sized within its sample. The genes are TRBV5-1 and TRBJ1-2, with 8 bases lining up with TRBD1. The V gene's germline CDR1 is SGHRS and CDR2 YFSETQ. Germline trimming cut 4 bases from V and 4 bases from J; bases unmatched to any gene: 6. The CDR3 loop spans 14 amino acids. This CDR3 reads CASSPGQGSYGYTF. DNA of the CDR3: TGCGCCAGCAGCCCAGGACAGGGATCCTATGGCTACACCTTC.

This clonotype has ten or more counts. The CDR3 coding sequence is TGCAGCGTTGACACAGGGCCCTATGGCTACACCTTC. It translates to CSVDTGPYGYTF. V gene TRBV29-1 combines with J gene TRBJ1-2; D is perhaps TRBD1 (6 bases). Germline-derived CDR1 and CDR2 are SQVTM and ANQGSEA. CDR3 length: 12 residues. Trimming pared 3 bases from V and 4 bases from J, leaving 9 bases between.

This clonotype has more than one count but fewer than ten. The rearrangement links TRBV28 to TRBJ2-7; TRBD1 matches at 9 bases. Germline trimming cut 6 bases from V and 9 bases from J; bases unmatched to any gene: 15. The V gene's germline CDR1 is MDHEN and CDR2 SYDVKM. The CDR3 has 15 residues. The CDR3 DNA follows: TGTGCCAGCAGGACGGCGGGACAGGGACAGAGCGGGCAGTACTTC. It encodes CASRTAGQGQSGQYF.

This clonotype came up many times. This chain uses TRBV7-2 with TRBJ2-5, with 8 bases aligning to TRBD1. This CDR3 spans 17 amino acids. V lost 5 bases, J lost 0 bases, and 11 bases stayed unmatched. Germline CDR1 reads SGHTA; CDR2 reads FQGNSA. CDR3 amino acids: CASSVGFGTGHQETQYF. The CDR3 coding sequence is TGTGCCAGCAGCGTAGGATTTGGGACAGGACACCAAGAGACCCAGTACTTC. Full variable domain (outside the CDR3, taken from reference TRBV7-2 and TRBJ2-5): GAGVSQSPSNKVTEKGKDVELRCDPISGHTALYWYRQSLGQGLEFLIYFQGNSAPDKSGLPSDRFSAERTGGSVSTLTIQRTQQEDSAVYLCASSVGFGTGHQETQYFGPGTRLLVL.

Notes on this clonotype: This may come from a read error, since a much larger clone is one base off. This chain joins TRBV9 and TRBJ2-1; no firm D call. The CDR3 extends over 14 amino acids. Germline V gives CDR1 SGDLS, CDR2 YYNGEE. DNA of the CDR3: TGTGCCAGCAGCGTAGTATTTTCCTACAATGAGCGGTTCTTC. Amino acid sequence: CASSVVFSYNERFF.

There are many counts of this clonotype. The chain links TRBV5-1 to TRBJ2-1, with D unclear. The CDR3 spans 14 residues. Germline V gene data show CDR1 as SGHRS and CDR2 as YFSETQ. The V end lost 0 bases, the J end lost 9 bases, and 13 bases lay between the germline ends. The CDR3 loop is CASSLAQDWGEQFF. CDR3 DNA sequence: TGCGCCAGCAGCTTGGCCCAAGACTGGGGTGAGCAGTTCTTC.

This chain joins TRBV20-1 and TRBJ2-5; TRBD2 matches at 14 bases. With 5 bases clipped from V and 5 bases from J, the junction kept 16 bases outside the gene matches. Germline-derived CDR1 and CDR2 are DFQATT and SNEGSKA (reference sequence). This CDR3 contains 18 residues. In DNA, the CDR3 is TGCAGTGCTGGTGCCGGGACTAGCGGGAGAGGAAGTAGGGAGACCCAGTACTTC. Protein product: CSAGAGTSGRGSRETQYF.

The CDR3 DNA follows: TGCGCCAGCAGCCCGGCCGGAGCATTTCGGCAGTTCTTC. Protein sequence: CASSPAGAFRQFF. The V call is TRBV5-1, the J call TRBJ2-1; D remains ambiguous. The CDR3 runs to 13 residues. The germline CDR1 and CDR2 sequences are SGHRS and YFSETQ. Trimming left V 4 bases short and J 12 bases short, with 17 bases between.